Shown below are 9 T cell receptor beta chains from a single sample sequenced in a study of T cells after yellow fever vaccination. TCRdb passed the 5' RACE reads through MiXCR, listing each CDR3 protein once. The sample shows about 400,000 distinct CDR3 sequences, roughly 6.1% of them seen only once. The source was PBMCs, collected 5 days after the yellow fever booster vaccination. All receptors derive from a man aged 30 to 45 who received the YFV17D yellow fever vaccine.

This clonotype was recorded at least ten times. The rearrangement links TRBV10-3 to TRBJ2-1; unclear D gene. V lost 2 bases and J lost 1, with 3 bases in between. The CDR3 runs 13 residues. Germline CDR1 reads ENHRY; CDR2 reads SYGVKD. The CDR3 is CAISEESYNEQFF. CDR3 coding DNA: TGTGCCATCAGTGAGGAGTCCTACAATGAGCAGTTCTTC.

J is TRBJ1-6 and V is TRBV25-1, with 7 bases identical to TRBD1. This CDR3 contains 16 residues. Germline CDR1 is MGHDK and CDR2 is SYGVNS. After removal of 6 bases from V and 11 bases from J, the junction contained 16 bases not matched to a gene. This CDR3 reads CASSPTGGGGRTPLHF. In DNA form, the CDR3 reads TGTGCCAGCAGCCCAACGGGGGGAGGGGGCAGAACACCCCTCCACTTT. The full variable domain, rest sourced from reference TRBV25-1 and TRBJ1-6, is EADIYQTPRYLVIGTGKKITLECSQTMGHDKMYWYQQDPGMELHLIHYSYGVNSTEKGDLSSESTVSRIRTEHFPLTLESARPSHTSQYLCASSPTGGGGRTPLHFGNGTRLTVT.

DNA of the CDR3: TGTGCCTGGAGGACTAGCCGGGTCCCTCTCAATGAGCAGTTCTTC. Amino acids: CAWRTSRVPLNEQFF. The V call is TRBV30, the J call TRBJ2-1, with TRBD2 matching 7 bases. The V segment lost 3 bases and the J segment 6 bases; nucleotides outside the gene matches: 11. This CDR3 region has 15 residues. Germline lookup yields CDR1 GTSNPN and CDR2 SVGIG (reference sequence).

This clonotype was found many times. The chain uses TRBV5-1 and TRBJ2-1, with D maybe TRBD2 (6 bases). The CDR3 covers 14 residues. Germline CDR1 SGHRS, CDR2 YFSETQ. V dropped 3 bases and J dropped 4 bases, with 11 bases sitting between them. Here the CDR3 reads CASSYSGQYNEQFF. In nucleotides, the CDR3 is TGCGCCAGCAGCTATAGCGGTCAATACAATGAGCAGTTCTTC.

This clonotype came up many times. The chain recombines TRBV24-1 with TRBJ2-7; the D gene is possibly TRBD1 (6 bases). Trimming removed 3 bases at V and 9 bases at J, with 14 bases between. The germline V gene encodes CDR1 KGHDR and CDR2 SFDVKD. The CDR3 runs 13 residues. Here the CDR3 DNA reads TGTGCCACCAGTGATAAAGTGACAGGTCTGCAGTACTTC. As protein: CATSDKVTGLQYF.

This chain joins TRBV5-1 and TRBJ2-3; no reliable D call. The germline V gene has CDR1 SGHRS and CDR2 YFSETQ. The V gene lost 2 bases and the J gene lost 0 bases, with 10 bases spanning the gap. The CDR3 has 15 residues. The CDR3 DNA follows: TGCGCCAGCAGCTTATATCCGGGTAGCACAGATACGCAGTATTTT. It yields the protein CASSLYPGSTDTQYF. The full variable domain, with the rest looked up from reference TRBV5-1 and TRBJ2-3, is KAGVTQTPRYLIKTRGQQVTLSCSPISGHRSVSWYQQTPGQGLQFLFEYFSETQRNKGNFPGRFSGRQFSNSRSEMNVSTLELGDSALYLCASSLYPGSTDTQYFGPGTRLTVL.

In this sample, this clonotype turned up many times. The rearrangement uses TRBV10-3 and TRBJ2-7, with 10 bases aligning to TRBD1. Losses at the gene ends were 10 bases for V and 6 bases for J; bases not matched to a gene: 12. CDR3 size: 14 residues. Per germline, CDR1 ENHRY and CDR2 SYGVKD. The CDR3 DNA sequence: TGTGCCACCAGCCGGGGGACAGGGGATCTCGAGCAGTACTTC. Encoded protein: CATSRGTGDLEQYF.

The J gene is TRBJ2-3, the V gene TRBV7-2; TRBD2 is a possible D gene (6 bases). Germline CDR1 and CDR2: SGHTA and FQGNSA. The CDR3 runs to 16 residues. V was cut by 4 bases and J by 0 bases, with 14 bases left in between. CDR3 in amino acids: CASSSLGSTSTDTQYF. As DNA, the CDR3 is TGTGCCAGCAGCTCACTCGGGAGCACGAGCACAGATACGCAGTATTTT. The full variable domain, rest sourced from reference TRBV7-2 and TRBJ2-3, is GAGVSQSPSNKVTEKGKDVELRCDPISGHTALYWYRQSLGQGLEFLIYFQGNSAPDKSGLPSDRFSAERTGGSVSTLTIQRTQQEDSAVYLCASSSLGSTSTDTQYFGPGTRLTVL.

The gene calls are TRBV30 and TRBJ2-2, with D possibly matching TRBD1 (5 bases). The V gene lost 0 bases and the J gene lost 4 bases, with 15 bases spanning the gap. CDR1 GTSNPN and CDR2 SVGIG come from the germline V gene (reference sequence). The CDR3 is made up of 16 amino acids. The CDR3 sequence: CAWSVWTKTLTGELFF. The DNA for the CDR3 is TGTGCCTGGAGTGTATGGACAAAAACTCTCACCGGGGAGCTGTTTTTT.